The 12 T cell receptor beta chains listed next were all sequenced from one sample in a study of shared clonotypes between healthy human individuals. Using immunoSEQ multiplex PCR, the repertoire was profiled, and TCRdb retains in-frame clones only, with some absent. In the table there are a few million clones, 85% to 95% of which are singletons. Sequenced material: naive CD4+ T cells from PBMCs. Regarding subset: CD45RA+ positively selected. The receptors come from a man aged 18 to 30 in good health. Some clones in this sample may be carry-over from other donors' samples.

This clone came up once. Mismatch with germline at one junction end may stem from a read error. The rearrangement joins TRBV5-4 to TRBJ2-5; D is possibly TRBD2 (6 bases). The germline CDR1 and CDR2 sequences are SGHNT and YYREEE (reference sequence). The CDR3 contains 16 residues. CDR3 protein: CASSLSSPSVQGTQYF. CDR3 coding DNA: TGTGCCAGCAGCCTTAGTTCGCCTAGCGTTCAAGGGACCCAGTACTTC.

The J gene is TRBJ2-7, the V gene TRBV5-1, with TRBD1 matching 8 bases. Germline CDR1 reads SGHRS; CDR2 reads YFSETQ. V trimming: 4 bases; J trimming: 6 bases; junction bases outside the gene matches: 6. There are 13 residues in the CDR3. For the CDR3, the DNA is TGCGCCAGCAGCCCGGACAGGGCGTCCGAGCAGTACTTC. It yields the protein CASSPDRASEQYF.

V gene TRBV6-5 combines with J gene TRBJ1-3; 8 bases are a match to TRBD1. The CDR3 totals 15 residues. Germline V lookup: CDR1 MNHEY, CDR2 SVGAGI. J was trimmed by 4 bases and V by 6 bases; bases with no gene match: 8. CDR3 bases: TGTGCCAGCAGATCAGGGGGCTTAGACGGAAACACCATATATTTT. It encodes CASRSGGLDGNTIYF.

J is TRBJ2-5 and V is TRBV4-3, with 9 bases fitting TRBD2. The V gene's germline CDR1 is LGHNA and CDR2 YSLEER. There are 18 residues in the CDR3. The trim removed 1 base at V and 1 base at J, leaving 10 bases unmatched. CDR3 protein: CASSQAPEREVSQETQYF. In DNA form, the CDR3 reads TGCGCCAGCAGCCAAGCGCCGGAGCGGGAGGTATCCCAAGAGACCCAGTACTTC.

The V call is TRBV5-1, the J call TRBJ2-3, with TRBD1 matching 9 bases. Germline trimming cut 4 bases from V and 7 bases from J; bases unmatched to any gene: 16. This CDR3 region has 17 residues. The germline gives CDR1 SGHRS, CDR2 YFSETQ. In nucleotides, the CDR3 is TGCGCCAGCAGCCAGACCGACGACCGGGACAGGGCTTATACGCAGTATTTT. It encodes CASSQTDDRDRAYTQYF.

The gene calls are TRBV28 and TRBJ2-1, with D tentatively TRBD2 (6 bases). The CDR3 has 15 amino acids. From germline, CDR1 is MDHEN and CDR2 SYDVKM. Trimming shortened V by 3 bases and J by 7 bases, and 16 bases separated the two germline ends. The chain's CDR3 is CASSFVRDWTNEQFF. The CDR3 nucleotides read TGTGCCAGCAGTTTCGTCCGGGACTGGACTAATGAGCAGTTCTTC.

CDR3 in DNA: TGCAGCGGGGCCGGCTACGCGGCTGGGGAGCAGTACTTC. Residues: CSGAGYAAGEQYF. V usage is TRBV29-1 and J usage is TRBJ2-7; D ambiguous. V was trimmed by 7 bases and J by 7 bases, leaving 20 bases between them. Germline V lookup: CDR1 SQVTM, CDR2 ANQGSEA. This CDR3 comprises 13 residues.

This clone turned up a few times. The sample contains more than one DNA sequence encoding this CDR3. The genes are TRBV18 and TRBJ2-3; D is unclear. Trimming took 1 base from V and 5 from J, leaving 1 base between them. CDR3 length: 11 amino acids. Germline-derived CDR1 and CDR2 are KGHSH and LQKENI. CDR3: CASSPQDTQYF. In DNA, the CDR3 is TGTGCCAGCTCACCACAAGATACGCAGTATTTT. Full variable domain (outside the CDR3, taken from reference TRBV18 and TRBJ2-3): NAGVMQNPRHLVRRRGQEARLRCSPMKGHSHVYWYRQLPEEGLKFMVYLQKENIIDESGMPKERFSAEFPKEGPSILRIQQVVRGDSAAYFCASSPQDTQYFGPGTRLTVL.

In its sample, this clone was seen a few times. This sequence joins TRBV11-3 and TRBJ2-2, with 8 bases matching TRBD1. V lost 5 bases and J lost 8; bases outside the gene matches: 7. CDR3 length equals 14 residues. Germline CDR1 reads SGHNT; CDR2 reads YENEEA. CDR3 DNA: TGTGCCAGCAGCCGCGACAGGGGAGGAGGGGAGCTGTTTTTT. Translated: CASSRDRGGGELFF. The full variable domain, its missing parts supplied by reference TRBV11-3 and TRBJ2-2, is EAGVVQSPRYKIIEKKQPVAFWCNPISGHNTLYWYLQNLGQGPELLIRYENEEAVDDSQLPKDRFSAERLKGVDSTLKIQPAELGDSAVYLCASSRDRGGGELFFGEGSRLTVL.

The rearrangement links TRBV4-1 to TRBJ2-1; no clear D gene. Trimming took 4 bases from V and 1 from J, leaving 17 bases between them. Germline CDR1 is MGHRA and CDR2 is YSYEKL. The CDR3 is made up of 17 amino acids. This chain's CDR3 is CASSLKPRAGSYNEQFF. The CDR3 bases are TGCGCCAGCAGCCTAAAACCCAGAGCCGGGTCCTACAATGAGCAGTTCTTC.

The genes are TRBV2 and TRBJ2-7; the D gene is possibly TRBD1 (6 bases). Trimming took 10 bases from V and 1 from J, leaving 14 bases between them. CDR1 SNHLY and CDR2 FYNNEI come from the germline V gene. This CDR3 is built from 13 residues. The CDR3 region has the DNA TGTGCCACTCACCGAGGACAGTCCTACGAGCAGTACTTC. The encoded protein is CATHRGQSYEQYF.

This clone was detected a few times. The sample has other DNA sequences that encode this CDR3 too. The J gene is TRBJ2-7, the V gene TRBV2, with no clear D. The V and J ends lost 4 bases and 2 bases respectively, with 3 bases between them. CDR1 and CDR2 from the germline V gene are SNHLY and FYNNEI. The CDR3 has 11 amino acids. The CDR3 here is CASSVAYEQYF. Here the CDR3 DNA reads TGTGCCAGCAGTGTAGCCTACGAGCAGTACTTC.